This entry concerns a single T cell receptor (beta chain). Clones were read by immunoSEQ multiplex PCR, and TCRdb kept only the in-frame ones, dropping some. Here the sample spans tens of thousands of clones, approximately 91% being singletons. These data originate in a study of technical replicates of blood from several donors. The CDR3 is 14 amino acids. Trimming stripped 3 bases from V and 6 bases from J, with 15 bases between. Germline V gene sequence: CDR1 LNHDA, CDR2 SQIVND (reference sequence). The rearrangement links TRBV19 to TRBJ2-7; possibly TRBD1 for D (6 bases). The TCR was taken from a human donor in good health. Some clones in this sample may be carry-over from other donors' samples. The sample taken for sequencing was T cells isolated from PBMCs. CDR3 coding DNA: TGTGCCAGTAGTATCGCTTGGACAGTTCCCGAGCAGTACTTC. Protein: CASSIAWTVPEQYF.